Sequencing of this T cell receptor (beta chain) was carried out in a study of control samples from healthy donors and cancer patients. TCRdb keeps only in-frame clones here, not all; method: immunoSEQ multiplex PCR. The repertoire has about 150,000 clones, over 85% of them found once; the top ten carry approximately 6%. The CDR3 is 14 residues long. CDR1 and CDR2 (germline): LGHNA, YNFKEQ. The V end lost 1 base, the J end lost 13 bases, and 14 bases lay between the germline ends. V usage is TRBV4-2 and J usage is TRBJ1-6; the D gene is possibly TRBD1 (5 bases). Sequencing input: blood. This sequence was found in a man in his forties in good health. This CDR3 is CASSQAAAGHPLHF. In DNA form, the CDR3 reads TGTGCCAGCAGCCAAGCGGCAGCAGGGCATCCCCTCCACTTT.